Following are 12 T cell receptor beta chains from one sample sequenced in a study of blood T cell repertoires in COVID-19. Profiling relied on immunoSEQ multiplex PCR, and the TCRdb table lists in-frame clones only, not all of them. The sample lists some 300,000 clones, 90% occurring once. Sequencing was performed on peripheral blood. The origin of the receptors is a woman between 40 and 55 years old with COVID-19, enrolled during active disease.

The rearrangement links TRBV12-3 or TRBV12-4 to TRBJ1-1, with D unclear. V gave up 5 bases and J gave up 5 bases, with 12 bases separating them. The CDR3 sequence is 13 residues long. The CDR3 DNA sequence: TGTGCCAGCAGTAGGCTACCGGGGACTGAAGCTTTCTTT. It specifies CASSRLPGTEAFF.

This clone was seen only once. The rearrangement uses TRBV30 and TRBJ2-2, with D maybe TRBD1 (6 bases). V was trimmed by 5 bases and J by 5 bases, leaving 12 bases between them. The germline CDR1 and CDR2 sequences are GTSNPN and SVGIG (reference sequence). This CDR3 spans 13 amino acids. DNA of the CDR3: TGTGCCTGGGGGGGCAGGGTAACCGGGGAGCTGTTTTTT. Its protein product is CAWGGRVTGELFF. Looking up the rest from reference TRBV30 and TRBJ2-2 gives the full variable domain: SQTIHQWPATLVQPVGSPLSLECTVEGTSNPNLYWYRQAAGRGLQLLFYSVGIGQISSEVPQNLSASRPQDRQFILSSKKLLLSDSGFYLCAWGGRVTGELFFGEGSRLTVL.

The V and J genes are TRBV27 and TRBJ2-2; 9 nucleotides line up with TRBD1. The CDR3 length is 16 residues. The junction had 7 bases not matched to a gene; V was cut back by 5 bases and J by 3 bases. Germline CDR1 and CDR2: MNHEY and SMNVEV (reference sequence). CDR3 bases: TGTGCCAGCAGTCCACAGGGGGCGCCCGACACCGGGGAGCTGTTTTTT. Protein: CASSPQGAPDTGELFF.

The CDR3 sequence is CASSLDTAGNTIYF. The CDR3 DNA is TGCGCCAGCAGCTTGGACACAGCTGGAAACACCATATATTTT. V and J are TRBV5-1 and TRBJ1-3, with no clear D. The CDR3 is made up of 14 amino acids. Germline V CDR1 and CDR2: SGHRS, YFSETQ. V was trimmed by 0 bases and J by 2 bases, leaving 6 bases between them.

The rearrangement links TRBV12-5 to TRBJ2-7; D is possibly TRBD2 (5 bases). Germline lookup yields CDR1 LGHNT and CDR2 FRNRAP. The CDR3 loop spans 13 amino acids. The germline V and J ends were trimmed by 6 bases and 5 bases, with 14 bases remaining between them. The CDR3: CASGRRWGDEQYF. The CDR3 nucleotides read TGTGCTAGTGGCCGGAGATGGGGAGACGAGCAGTACTTC.

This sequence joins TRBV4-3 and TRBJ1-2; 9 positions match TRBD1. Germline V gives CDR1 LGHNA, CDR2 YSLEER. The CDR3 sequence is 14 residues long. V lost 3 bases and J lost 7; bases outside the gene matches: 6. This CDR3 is CASSQERTGVGYTF. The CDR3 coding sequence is TGCGCCAGCAGCCAGGAGAGGACAGGGGTTGGCTACACCTTC.

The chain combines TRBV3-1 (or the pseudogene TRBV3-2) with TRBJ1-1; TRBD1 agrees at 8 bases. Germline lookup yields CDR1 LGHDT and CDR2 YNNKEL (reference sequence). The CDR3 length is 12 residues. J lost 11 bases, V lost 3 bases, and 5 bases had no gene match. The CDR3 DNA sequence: TGTGCCAGCAGCCATGGACAGGGAATCGCTTTCTTT. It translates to CASSHGQGIAFF.

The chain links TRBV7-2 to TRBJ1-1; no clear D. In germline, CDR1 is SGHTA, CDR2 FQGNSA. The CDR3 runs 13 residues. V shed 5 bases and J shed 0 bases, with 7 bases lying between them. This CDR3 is CASSARLNTEAFF. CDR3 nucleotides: TGTGCCAGCAGCGCCAGATTGAACACTGAAGCTTTCTTT.

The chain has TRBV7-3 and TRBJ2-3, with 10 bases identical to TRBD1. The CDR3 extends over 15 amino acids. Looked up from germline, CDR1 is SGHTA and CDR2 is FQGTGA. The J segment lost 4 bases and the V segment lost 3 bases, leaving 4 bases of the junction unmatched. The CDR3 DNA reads TGTGCCAGCAGCTTTGGGGACAGGGGAGCAGATACGCAGTATTTT. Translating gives CASSFGDRGADTQYF.

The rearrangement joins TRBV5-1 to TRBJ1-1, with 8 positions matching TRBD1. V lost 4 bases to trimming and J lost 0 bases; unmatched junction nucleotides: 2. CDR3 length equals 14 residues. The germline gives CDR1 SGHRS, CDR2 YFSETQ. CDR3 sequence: CASSRQGMNTEAFF. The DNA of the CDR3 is TGCGCCAGCAGCCGACAGGGGATGAACACTGAAGCTTTCTTT.

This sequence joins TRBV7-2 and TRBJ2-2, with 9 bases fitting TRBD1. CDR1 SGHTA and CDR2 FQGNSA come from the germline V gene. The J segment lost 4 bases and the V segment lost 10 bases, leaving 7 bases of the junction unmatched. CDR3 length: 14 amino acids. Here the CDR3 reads CATGTGFFTGELFF. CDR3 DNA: TGTGCCACCGGGACAGGGTTTTTCACCGGGGAGCTGTTTTTT.

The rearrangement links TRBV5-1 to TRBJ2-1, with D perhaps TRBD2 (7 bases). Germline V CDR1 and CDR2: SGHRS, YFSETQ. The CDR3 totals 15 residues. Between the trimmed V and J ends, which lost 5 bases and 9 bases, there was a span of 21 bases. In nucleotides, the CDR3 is TGCGCCAGCAGAAAAAGCGGGACAAGGACTAGTGAGCAGTTCTTC. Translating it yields CASRKSGTRTSEQFF.